Shown below are 28 T cell receptor beta chains from a single sample sequenced in a study of T cell clones after liver transplantation. TCRdb's copy holds only in-frame clones and misses some; the assay was immunoSEQ multiplex PCR. The sample lists fewer than 85,000 clones; about 80% were seen once. The material sequenced was CD4+ T cells from blood, taken 12 months after liver transplant. Receptor source: a human patient who received a liver transplant. Some T cells may be transferred from the graft donor.

The V gene is TRBV6-1, the J gene TRBJ2-3; 8 nucleotides align to TRBD1. The CDR3 contains 13 residues. Germline loops: CDR1 MNHNS, CDR2 SASEGT. The V and J ends lost 10 bases and 1 base, in that order; junction bases with no gene match: 4. The CDR3, as DNA: TGTGCCAACGGACAGGGCGGCACAGATACGCAGTATTTT. Its protein is CANGQGGTDTQYF.

The gene calls are TRBV28 and TRBJ2-7, with TRBD2 identical over 7 bases. CDR1 is MDHEN and CDR2 is SYDVKM in the germline V gene. CDR3 length: 16 amino acids. The V gene end was trimmed by 4 bases and the J gene end by 6 bases; junction bases not matched to a gene: 15. The CDR3 region is CASSSPRGGKSGEQYF. For the CDR3, the DNA is TGTGCCAGCAGTTCCCCCCGGGGAGGGAAGTCCGGCGAGCAGTACTTC.

The CDR3 here is CASSVGLAGAYEQYF. Here the CDR3 DNA reads TGTGCCAGCAGCGTAGGACTAGCGGGGGCCTACGAGCAGTACTTC. The chain links TRBV9 to TRBJ2-7, with 12 bases lining up with TRBD2. The CDR3 covers 15 residues. Germline V gene data show CDR1 as SGDLS and CDR2 as YYNGEE. V lost 0 bases to trimming and J lost 2 bases; unmatched junction nucleotides: 0.

The genes are TRBV5-4 and TRBJ2-1; 10 positions agree with TRBD1. V lost 3 bases, J lost 5 bases, and 8 bases stayed unmatched. Germline CDR1 SGHNT, CDR2 YYREEE (reference sequence). The CDR3 consists of 16 residues. CDR3 residues: CASSWTGGPPNNEQFF. The CDR3 nucleotides read TGTGCCAGCAGCTGGACAGGGGGACCACCCAACAATGAGCAGTTCTTC.

This clone was detected a few times. V usage is TRBV5-6 and J usage is TRBJ1-1; D might be TRBD1 (5 bases). The CDR3 is 14 amino acids. Trimming removed 0 bases at V and 6 bases at J, with 12 bases between. Germline V CDR1 and CDR2: SGHDT, YYEEEE. Here the CDR3 reads CASSLAGGLAEAFF. The CDR3 region has the DNA TGTGCCAGCAGCTTGGCGGGGGGTTTGGCTGAAGCTTTCTTT.

This clone was counted a single time. The chain carries TRBV5-1 and TRBJ2-1; 10 bases match TRBD2. Germline CDR1 reads SGHRS; CDR2 reads YFSETQ. CDR3 length: 15 residues. J gave up 3 bases and V 4 bases, and 4 bases lay outside the gene matches. The CDR3 reads CASSTASGGYNEQFF. The DNA for the CDR3 is TGCGCCAGCAGCACGGCTAGCGGGGGCTACAATGAGCAGTTCTTC.

The chain couples TRBV28 to TRBJ1-2; D is possibly TRBD1 (5 bases). The CDR3 has 11 amino acids. CDR1 is MDHEN, CDR2 SYDVKM, per germline. Between the trimmed V and J ends, which lost 7 bases and 6 bases, there was a span of 9 bases. The CDR3 spells CASTWGDGYTF. DNA for the CDR3: TGTGCCAGCACCTGGGGCGATGGCTACACCTTC.

The rearrangement joins TRBV5-1 to TRBJ2-2; tentatively, D is TRBD1 (6 bases). The germline V and J ends were trimmed by 3 bases and 5 bases, with 11 bases remaining between them. In germline, CDR1 is SGHRS, CDR2 YFSETQ. The CDR3 is 14 residues long. DNA of the CDR3: TGCGCCAGCAGCTCGGACAGCCGGACCGGGGAGCTGTTTTTT. It is translated as CASSSDSRTGELFF.

The J gene is TRBJ1-1, the V gene TRBV28, with a tentative D call TRBD1 (5 bases). Germline CDR1 MDHEN, CDR2 SYDVKM. Trimming cost V 7 bases and J 5 bases, with 17 bases left between them. The CDR3 is made up of 14 amino acids. CDR3: CASKIGAAGTEAFF. DNA of the CDR3: TGTGCCAGCAAAATTGGGGCAGCTGGGACTGAAGCTTTCTTT.

The genes are TRBV18 and TRBJ2-3; D unclear. Germline CDR1 and CDR2: KGHSH and LQKENI. V was clipped by 3 bases and J by 2 bases, with 9 bases between them. This CDR3 region has 14 residues. CDR3 nucleotides: TGTGCCAGCTCACCCGGGCTAGACACAGATACGCAGTATTTT. This encodes CASSPGLDTDTQYF.

This sequence joins TRBV4-1 and TRBJ2-1, with TRBD2 matching over 10 bases. V gave up 0 bases and J gave up 4 bases; unmatched junction bases: 0. Germline V lookup: CDR1 MGHRA, CDR2 YSYEKL. The CDR3 sequence is 15 residues long. This CDR3 reads CASSQEAGGYNEQFF. As DNA, the CDR3 is TGCGCCAGCAGCCAAGAAGCGGGAGGGTACAATGAGCAGTTCTTC.

The J gene is TRBJ2-7, the V gene TRBV28; 9 bases fit TRBD1. J gave up 0 bases and V 10 bases, and 13 bases lay outside the gene matches. This CDR3 region has 16 residues. Germline V gene lookup returns CDR1 MDHEN and CDR2 SYDVKM. The CDR3 spells CATEDRGRKSSYEQYF. The CDR3 bases are TGTGCCACCGAGGACAGGGGCCGGAAAAGCTCCTACGAGCAGTACTTC.

A note on this clone: The junction departs from germline at one end; a sequencing error may be responsible. The V and J genes are TRBV28 and TRBJ2-4, with D maybe TRBD1 (6 bases). CDR3 length equals 15 residues. The germline V gene encodes CDR1 MDHEN and CDR2 SYDVKM. Here the CDR3 reads CATSSPQGRKNIQYF. DNA of the CDR3: TGTGCCACCAGTTCGCCACAGGGCCGAAAAAACATTCAGTACTTC. Variable domain in full (rest from reference TRBV28 and TRBJ2-4): DVKVTQSSRYLVKRTGEKVFLECVQDMDHENMFWYRQDPGLGLRLIYFSYDVKMKEKGDIPEGYSVSREKKERFSLILESASTNQTSMYLCATSSPQGRKNIQYFGAGTRLSVL.

The gene calls are TRBV10-3 and TRBJ2-1, with 7 bases identical to TRBD1. Losses at the gene ends were 6 bases for V and 5 bases for J; bases not matched to a gene: 4. This CDR3 has 13 residues. CDR1 is ENHRY and CDR2 is SYGVKD in the germline V gene. The CDR3 sequence is CAISGTDNNEQFF. The CDR3 region has the DNA TGTGCCATCAGCGGGACAGATAACAATGAGCAGTTCTTC.

The chain links TRBV7-8 to TRBJ2-1; 10 nucleotides match TRBD2. This CDR3 comprises 16 residues. The germline V gene encodes CDR1 SGHVS and CDR2 FQNEAQ. V shed 5 bases, J shed 4 bases, and the junction held 8 bases outside the gene matches. Written as DNA, the CDR3 is TGTGCCAGCAGCGTCGGGGGGACTAGCGTATACAATGAGCAGTTCTTC. Translating gives CASSVGGTSVYNEQFF.

DNA of the CDR3: TGTGCCAGCAGCTTAGGCGGAAATGAGCAGTTCTTC. Its translation is CASSLGGNEQFF. The rearrangement joins TRBV5-4 to TRBJ2-1, with D uncertain. The V gene's germline CDR1 is SGHNT and CDR2 YYREEE (reference sequence). The CDR3 has 12 residues. V was cut by 2 bases and J by 7 bases, with 7 bases left in between.

The chain uses TRBV5-4 and TRBJ2-1, with TRBD1 matching 12 bases. Germline V gives CDR1 SGHNT, CDR2 YYREEE (reference sequence). Trimming removed 4 bases from V and 10 bases from J; junction bases left unmatched: 9. The CDR3 contains 15 residues. The CDR3 nucleotides are TGTGCCAGCAGCCCGGGGGGGACAGGGGGCTGGGAGCAGTTCTTC. Residues: CASSPGGTGGWEQFF. Together with reference TRBV5-4 and TRBJ2-1, the CDR3 gives the full variable domain: ETGVTQSPTHLIKTRGQQVTLRCSSQSGHNTVSWYQQALGQGPQFIFQYYREEENGRGNFPPRFSGLQFPNYSSELNVNALELDDSALYLCASSPGGTGGWEQFFGPGTRLTVL.

The genes are TRBV9 and TRBJ2-5; possible D gene TRBD1, 6 bases. This CDR3 has 15 amino acids. V lost 0 bases and J lost 7, with 16 bases in between. From germline, CDR1 is SGDLS and CDR2 YYNGEE. The CDR3 reads CASSVGDPGRGTQYF. Here the CDR3 DNA reads TGTGCCAGCAGCGTAGGGGACCCTGGCAGGGGGACCCAGTACTTC.

This chain joins TRBV27 and TRBJ1-1; no firm D call. V was clipped by 2 bases and J by 6 bases, with 13 bases between them. The V gene's germline CDR1 is MNHEY and CDR2 SMNVEV (reference sequence). This CDR3 is 14 amino acids long. CDR3 nucleotides: TGTGCCAGCAGTTTAACTGGGAGGACGGCTGAAGCTTTCTTT. As protein: CASSLTGRTAEAFF.

This clone was picked up one time. This rearrangement joins TRBV11-2 to TRBJ2-7, with D unclear. Deletions cut 1 base from V and 4 bases from J, with 8 bases between. CDR3 length equals 13 residues. The germline gives CDR1 SGHAT, CDR2 FQNNGV. CDR3 in amino acids: CASSLVPLYEQYF. In DNA form, the CDR3 reads TGTGCCAGCAGCTTAGTGCCCCTTTACGAGCAGTACTTC.

This clone showed up just a few times. This chain uses TRBV7-9 with TRBJ1-4; tentatively, D is TRBD1 (5 bases). V dropped 5 bases and J dropped 8 bases, with 15 bases sitting between them. The CDR3 has 14 amino acids. Germline loops: CDR1 SEHNR, CDR2 FQNEAQ (reference sequence). This CDR3 reads CASSRFRDEEKLFF. DNA for the CDR3: TGTGCCAGCAGCCGTTTCAGGGATGAGGAAAAACTGTTTTTT. The variable domain in full, completed from reference TRBV7-9 and TRBJ1-4, reads DTGVSQNPRHKITKRGQNVTFRCDPISEHNRLYWYRQTLGQGPEFLTYFQNEAQLEKSRLLSDRFSAERPKGSFSTLEIQRTEQGDSAMYLCASSRFRDEEKLFFGSGTQLSVL.

CDR3 DNA sequence: TGTGCCAGCTCTGGCCGGGACAGGGGTTCCTACGAGCAGTACTTC. Protein product: CASSGRDRGSYEQYF. The V call is TRBV18, the J call TRBJ2-7, with TRBD1 matching over 10 bases. The V and J ends lost 6 bases and 1 base, in that order; junction bases with no gene match: 6. Germline lookup yields CDR1 KGHSH and CDR2 LQKENI. The CDR3 is 15 amino acids. The full variable domain, with the rest looked up from reference TRBV18 and TRBJ2-7, is NAGVMQNPRHLVRRRGQEARLRCSPMKGHSHVYWYRQLPEEGLKFMVYLQKENIIDESGMPKERFSAEFPKEGPSILRIQQVVRGDSAAYFCASSGRDRGSYEQYFGPGTRLTVT.

In nucleotides, the CDR3 is TGTGCCAGCAGTCCTCTGACAGGGATTAATGAAAAACTGTTTTTT. Translating it yields CASSPLTGINEKLFF. The chain joins TRBV28 to TRBJ1-4, with TRBD1 identical over 7 bases. CDR3 length: 15 amino acids. Germline V CDR1 and CDR2: MDHEN, SYDVKM. V lost 5 bases and J lost 4; bases outside the gene matches: 7.

The sample holds one count of this clone. This sequence joins TRBV28 and TRBJ1-2; 7 positions agree with TRBD1. From germline, CDR1 is MDHEN and CDR2 SYDVKM. With 6 bases clipped from V and 6 bases from J, the junction kept 7 bases outside the gene matches. This CDR3 spans 13 amino acids. The CDR3 sequence is CASRFPTGNGYTF. The CDR3 DNA reads TGTGCCAGCAGGTTTCCGACAGGGAATGGCTACACCTTC.

The chain carries TRBV7-8 and TRBJ2-7, with 10 bases fitting TRBD2. The germline gives CDR1 SGHVS, CDR2 FQNEAQ. The junction had 5 bases not matched to a gene; V was cut back by 2 bases and J by 1 base. The CDR3 runs 16 residues. The CDR3, as DNA: TGTGCCAGCAGCTTAAGATCTAGCGGGAGTTCCTACGAGCAGTACTTC. This gives the protein CASSLRSSGSSYEQYF.

Only one count was recorded for this clone. CDR3 in DNA: TGTGCCAGCAGGGCCAGGCAGGACTATGGCTACACCTTC. It is translated as CASRARQDYGYTF. The chain carries TRBV28 and TRBJ1-2; no definite D call. Trimming shortened V by 6 bases and J by 3 bases, and 11 bases separated the two germline ends. The CDR3 has 13 amino acids. Germline values: CDR1 MDHEN, CDR2 SYDVKM.

CDR3 loop: CASSLLAIHTDTQYF. CDR3 coding DNA: TGTGCCAGCAGCTTATTGGCCATTCACACAGATACGCAGTATTTT. J is TRBJ2-3 and V is TRBV7-9; no definite D call. The CDR3 extends over 15 amino acids. Germline CDR1 SEHNR, CDR2 FQNEAQ (reference sequence). The germline V and J ends were trimmed by 2 bases and 2 bases, with 11 bases remaining between them.

This chain links TRBV6-6 with TRBJ1-2; D call uncertain. Germline lookup yields CDR1 MNHNY and CDR2 SVGAGI (reference sequence). The CDR3 loop spans 14 amino acids. Trimming took 7 bases from V and 5 from J, leaving 17 bases between them. CDR3 in amino acids: CASTLPDGSYGYTF. The CDR3 nucleotides are TGTGCCAGCACCCTCCCGGACGGATCATATGGCTACACCTTC.